This T cell receptor beta chain was obtained from a study of blood T cell repertoires in COVID-19. Across the whole study: T cells, B-cell-depleted T cells, or PBMCs provided the cDNA or gDNA that served as material.

This clone was detected once. Per the original data handling: Nucleated cell counts were estimated from reference gene primer amplification. Produced via immunoSEQ multiplex PCR; TCRdb's table is partial and in-frame only. From that table come the V and J calls and clone size; the DNA was used to work out D and trimming. The sample gives about 230,000 clones, roughly 83% of which show up once; 2% to 3% is in the top ten. The origin of this receptor is a woman between 70 and 85 years old with active or convalescent COVID-19. Sequences were obtained from peripheral blood.

CDR3 bases: TGTGCCAGCAGCCAAGTATCGGAGGGGCAGCAGTTCTTC. The encoded protein is CASSQVSEGQQFF. This rearrangement joins TRBV4-2 to TRBJ2-1, with D perhaps matching TRBD2 (6 bases). Germline-derived CDR1 and CDR2 are LGHNA and YNFKEQ. V lost 1 base and J 11 bases, leaving 12 bases between the germline ends. CDR3 length: 13 residues.